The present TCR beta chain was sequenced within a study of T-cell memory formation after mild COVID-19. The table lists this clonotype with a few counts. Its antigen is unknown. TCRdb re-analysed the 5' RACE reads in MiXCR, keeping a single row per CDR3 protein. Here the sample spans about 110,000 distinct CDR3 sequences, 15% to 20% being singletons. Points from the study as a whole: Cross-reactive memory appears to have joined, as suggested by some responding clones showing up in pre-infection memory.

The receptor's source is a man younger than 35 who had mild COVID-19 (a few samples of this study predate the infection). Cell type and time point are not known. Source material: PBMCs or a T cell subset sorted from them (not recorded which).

CDR3 amino acids: CASSDRTDTQYF. DNA for the CDR3: TGTGCCAGCAGTGACAGAACGGATACGCAGTATTTT. V and J are TRBV7-2 and TRBJ2-3; possible D gene TRBD1, 5 bases. Germline lookup yields CDR1 SGHTA and CDR2 FQGNSA. The length of the CDR3 is 12 residues. V lost 6 bases to trimming and J lost 6 bases, with 10 bases between them.